The 20 T cell receptor beta chains below were found in one sample sequenced in a study of Ad26.COV2.S vaccination and SARS-CoV-2 variants. Treatment described: roughly 20 received Ad26.COV2.S at low or high dose, single or two shots; 5 received placebo; per-sample allocation not given. Following the first vaccine or placebo injection, samples were taken on day 63. Generated by immunoSEQ multiplex PCR, the TCRdb table keeps only in-frame clones and is missing some. The sample has 400,000 to 500,000 clones; roughly nine tenths are singletons. The source was peripheral blood, collected in a trial of Ad26.COV2.S vaccine versus placebo. Receptor source: a person between 18 and 65 years old who received the Ad26.COV2.S COVID-19 vaccine or a placebo.

The gene calls are TRBV10-3 and TRBJ1-1; D uncertain. In germline, CDR1 is ENHRY, CDR2 SYGVKD. Trimming took off 0 bases at V and 5 bases at J, with 10 bases between the two ends. The CDR3 sequence is 14 residues long. CDR3 sequence: CAISESNTWTEAFF. CDR3 coding DNA: TGTGCCATCAGTGAGTCCAACACTTGGACTGAAGCTTTCTTT.

V usage is TRBV7-9 and J usage is TRBJ2-3; D gene unclear. CDR3 length: 14 residues. CDR1 and CDR2 from the germline V gene are SEHNR and FQNEAQ (reference sequence). Between the trimmed V and J ends, which lost 5 bases and 6 bases, there was a span of 15 bases. Here the CDR3 reads CASSRLGGGDTQYF. The DNA of the CDR3 is TGTGCCAGCAGCCGCCTGGGTGGTGGGGATACGCAGTATTTT.

This chain connects TRBV5-1 to TRBJ2-2, with a possible D match to TRBD2 (5 bases). The CDR3 is 16 residues long. Germline V gives CDR1 SGHRS, CDR2 YFSETQ. The V gene lost 4 bases and the J gene lost 6 bases, with 19 bases spanning the gap. For the CDR3, the DNA is TGCGCCAGCAGCACCGGAAGCGGACGGTCTTCCGGGGAGCTGTTTTTT. This codes for CASSTGSGRSSGELFF. Filled out from reference TRBV5-1 and TRBJ2-2, the complete variable domain reads KAGVTQTPRYLIKTRGQQVTLSCSPISGHRSVSWYQQTPGQGLQFLFEYFSETQRNKGNFPGRFSGRQFSNSRSEMNVSTLELGDSALYLCASSTGSGRSSGELFFGEGSRLTVL.

Of note for this clone: Additional DNA sequences in this sample encode the identical CDR3. V gene TRBV5-1 combines with J gene TRBJ1-3; D perhaps matches TRBD1 (5 bases). Trimming pared 2 bases from V and 2 bases from J, leaving 8 bases between. CDR3 length equals 14 residues. In germline, CDR1 is SGHRS, CDR2 YFSETQ. This CDR3 reads CASSFRGPGNTIYF. The CDR3, as DNA: TGCGCCAGCAGCTTTAGGGGCCCTGGAAACACCATATATTTT.

This clone was seen just once. This sequence joins TRBV5-6 and TRBJ1-2; 8 bases fit TRBD1. Germline assignment: CDR1 SGHDT and CDR2 YYEEEE. The CDR3 spans 15 residues. J was trimmed by 7 bases and V by 2 bases; bases with no gene match: 10. The CDR3 nucleotides are TGTGCCAGCAGCTTAGACAGGGGACCCTCTGGTGGCTACACCTTC. Its protein is CASSLDRGPSGGYTF.

The V and J genes are TRBV6-5 and TRBJ2-4; TRBD2 matches 10 bases. J was trimmed by 14 bases and V by 5 bases; bases with no gene match: 15. The CDR3 is 15 amino acids. In germline, CDR1 is MNHEY, CDR2 SVGAGI. The CDR3 region is CASSPLGSGRASKYF. The CDR3 DNA sequence: TGTGCCAGCAGTCCCCTCGGCAGCGGGAGGGCCTCGAAGTACTTC.

The chain combines TRBV5-6 with TRBJ1-6; tentative D call: TRBD1 (5 bases). In germline, CDR1 is SGHDT, CDR2 YYEEEE. Trimming removed 0 bases from V and 10 bases from J, with 8 bases in between. CDR3 size: 13 residues. The DNA for the CDR3 is TGTGCCAGCAGCTTGGCGTGGGACTCACCCCTCCACTTT. Its translation: CASSLAWDSPLHF. Filled out from reference TRBV5-6 and TRBJ1-6, the complete variable domain reads DAGVTQSPTHLIKTRGQQVTLRCSPKSGHDTVSWYQQALGQGPQFIFQYYEEEERQRGNFPDRFSGHQFPNYSSELNVNALLLGDSALYLCASSLAWDSPLHFGNGTRLTVT.

This chain links TRBV25-1 with TRBJ1-1, with a tentative D call TRBD1 (6 bases). The CDR3 totals 15 residues. V lost 2 bases to trimming and J lost 1 base, with 11 bases between them. Germline V lookup: CDR1 MGHDK, CDR2 SYGVNS. The CDR3 nucleotides read TGTGCCAGCAGTGAACATACGACAGGGAACACTGAAGCTTTCTTT. Protein: CASSEHTTGNTEAFF.

V and J are TRBV7-8 and TRBJ1-1, with TRBD1 as a possible D gene (6 bases). The V gene lost 5 bases and the J gene lost 1 base, with 20 bases spanning the gap. This CDR3 spans 17 amino acids. The germline V gene has CDR1 SGHVS and CDR2 FQNEAQ. In DNA form, the CDR3 reads TGTGCCAGCAGCCCGGGCCCGAACAGGGCCAGGAACACTGAAGCTTTCTTT. It is translated as CASSPGPNRARNTEAFF.

The chain uses TRBV4-1 and TRBJ2-1; 8 nucleotides agree with TRBD2. The CDR3 loop spans 15 amino acids. Germline loops: CDR1 MGHRA, CDR2 YSYEKL. V dropped 1 base and J dropped 3; count of bases not matched to a gene: 2. CDR3 in amino acids: CASSQVLAGYNEQFF. The CDR3, as DNA: TGCGCCAGCAGCCAAGTTCTAGCGGGCTACAATGAGCAGTTCTTC.

This rearrangement joins TRBV30 to TRBJ1-6; D gene uncertain. This CDR3 contains 12 residues. Trimming cost V 1 base and J 14 bases, with 12 bases left between them. Germline CDR1 and CDR2: GTSNPN and SVGIG (reference sequence). CDR3 nucleotide sequence: TGTGCCTGGAGTGACCCCTTTCCGGCCCTCCACTTT. Its translation is CAWSDPFPALHF. Based on the CDR3 plus reference TRBV30 and TRBJ1-6, the full variable domain is SQTIHQWPATLVQPVGSPLSLECTVEGTSNPNLYWYRQAAGRGLQLLFYSVGIGQISSEVPQNLSASRPQDRQFILSSKKLLLSDSGFYLCAWSDPFPALHFGNGTRLTVT.

The chain carries TRBV10-2 and TRBJ2-7; D unclear. Trimming took off 3 bases at V and 6 bases at J, with 12 bases between the two ends. The germline gives CDR1 WSHSY, CDR2 SAAADI. The CDR3 totals 13 residues. As DNA, the CDR3 is TGCGCCAGCAGTGAATCCCGAGGTCGCGAGCAGTACGTC. Its protein is CASSESRGREQYV.

This clone was found a few times. The chain employs TRBV28 and TRBJ1-1, with D uncertain. The CDR3 spans 15 residues. Germline-derived CDR1 and CDR2 are MDHEN and SYDVKM. Trimming pared 6 bases from V and 6 bases from J, leaving 20 bases between. Here the CDR3 reads CASRQSGTRAPEAFF. The CDR3, as DNA: TGTGCCAGCAGACAATCAGGAACAAGGGCCCCTGAAGCTTTCTTT.

This rearrangement joins TRBV4-2 to TRBJ2-6; 7 nucleotides align to TRBD2. The CDR3 runs 17 residues. V dropped 4 bases and J dropped 0; count of bases not matched to a gene: 6. The germline V gene encodes CDR1 LGHNA and CDR2 YNFKEQ. The CDR3 sequence is CASSPEGGASGANVLTF. CDR3 coding DNA: TGTGCCAGCAGCCCCGAGGGAGGGGCCTCTGGGGCCAACGTCCTGACTTTC.

The V call is TRBV5-4, the J call TRBJ2-4; D perhaps matches TRBD2 (6 bases). The CDR3 sequence is 15 residues long. V was cut by 0 bases and J by 4 bases, with 11 bases left in between. Germline V gene lookup returns CDR1 SGHNT and CDR2 YYREEE (reference sequence). The CDR3 region is CASSLGGGGKNIQYF. The DNA of the CDR3 is TGTGCCAGCAGCTTGGGAGGTGGGGGGAAAAACATTCAGTACTTC.

This chain uses TRBV7-8 with TRBJ2-3; tentatively, D is TRBD1 (6 bases). The V gene's germline CDR1 is SGHVS and CDR2 FQNEAQ. The CDR3 length is 15 residues. V dropped 2 bases and J dropped 2 bases, with 11 bases sitting between them. The CDR3 DNA follows: TGTGCCAGCAGCTTAATGGACAGCCCCACAGATACGCAGTATTTT. It encodes CASSLMDSPTDTQYF.

CDR3 nucleotide sequence: TGTGCCAGCACTAGGACTGGAAACACCATATATTTT. Amino acids: CASTRTGNTIYF. The chain employs TRBV2 and TRBJ1-3; D uncertain. CDR3 length equals 12 residues. The V gene's germline CDR1 is SNHLY and CDR2 FYNNEI. V lost 7 bases and J 2 bases, leaving 6 bases between the germline ends.

This chain links TRBV13 with TRBJ1-1; D unresolved. The CDR3 runs 13 residues. Looked up from germline, CDR1 is PRHDT and CDR2 is FYEKMQ (reference sequence). The V gene lost 2 bases and the J gene lost 5 bases, with 9 bases spanning the gap. CDR3 nucleotides: TGTGCCAGCAGCTTATCGGTTAGAACTGAAGCTTTCTTT. Its translation: CASSLSVRTEAFF.

The CDR3 DNA reads TGCGCCAGCAGCCCATCGACCGGGACACTGAACACCGGGGAGCTGTTTTTT. Translated, it gives CASSPSTGTLNTGELFF. This rearrangement joins TRBV5-1 to TRBJ2-2; D perhaps matches TRBD1 (6 bases). The ends were cut back, 4 bases at V and 1 base at J, with 17 bases in the middle. The CDR3 spans 17 residues. Germline values: CDR1 SGHRS, CDR2 YFSETQ.

The rearrangement joins TRBV5-1 to TRBJ2-5, with D perhaps TRBD1 (6 bases). Trimming cost V 1 base and J 5 bases, with 15 bases left between them. Germline CDR1 and CDR2: SGHRS and YFSETQ. The CDR3 extends over 15 amino acids. The CDR3 protein is CASSLNRDGTETQYF. Here the CDR3 DNA reads TGCGCCAGCAGCTTGAACAGGGATGGAACGGAGACCCAGTACTTC.